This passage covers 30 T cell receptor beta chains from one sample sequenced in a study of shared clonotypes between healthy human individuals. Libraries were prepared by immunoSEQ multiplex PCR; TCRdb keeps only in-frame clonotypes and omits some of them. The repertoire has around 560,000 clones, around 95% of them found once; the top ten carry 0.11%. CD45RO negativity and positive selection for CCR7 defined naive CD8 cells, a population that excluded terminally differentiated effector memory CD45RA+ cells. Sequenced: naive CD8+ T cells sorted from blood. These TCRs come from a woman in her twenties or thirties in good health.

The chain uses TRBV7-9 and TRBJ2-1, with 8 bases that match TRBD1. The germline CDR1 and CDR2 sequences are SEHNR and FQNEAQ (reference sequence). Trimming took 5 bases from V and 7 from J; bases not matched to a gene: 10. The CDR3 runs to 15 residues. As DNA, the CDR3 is TGTGCCAGCAGCCAACCTACAGGGGGTAAAAATGAGCAGTTCTTC. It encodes CASSQPTGGKNEQFF.

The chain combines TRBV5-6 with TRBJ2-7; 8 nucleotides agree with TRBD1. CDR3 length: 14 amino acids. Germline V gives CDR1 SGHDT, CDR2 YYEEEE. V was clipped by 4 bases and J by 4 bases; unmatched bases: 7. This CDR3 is CASSPSGQAYEQYF. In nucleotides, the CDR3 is TGTGCCAGCAGCCCCTCGGGACAGGCATACGAGCAGTACTTC.

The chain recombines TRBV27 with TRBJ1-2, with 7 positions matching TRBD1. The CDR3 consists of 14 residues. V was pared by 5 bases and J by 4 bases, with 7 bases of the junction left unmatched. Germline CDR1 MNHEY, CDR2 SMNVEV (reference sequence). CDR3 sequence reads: CASSTGTAFYGYTF. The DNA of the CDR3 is TGTGCCAGCAGTACAGGGACAGCTTTCTATGGCTACACCTTC.

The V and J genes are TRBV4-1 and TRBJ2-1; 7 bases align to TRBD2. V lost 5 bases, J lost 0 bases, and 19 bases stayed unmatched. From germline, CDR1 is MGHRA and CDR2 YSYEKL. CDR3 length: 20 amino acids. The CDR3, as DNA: TGCGCCAGCAGCTCGAACCCCGGGGCGGGAGAGTTAGACTCCTACAATGAGCAGTTCTTC. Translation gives CASSSNPGAGELDSYNEQFF.

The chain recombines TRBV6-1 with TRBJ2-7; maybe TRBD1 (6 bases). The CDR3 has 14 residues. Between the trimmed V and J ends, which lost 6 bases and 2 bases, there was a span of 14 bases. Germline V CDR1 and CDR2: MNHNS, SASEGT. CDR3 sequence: CASRVRGTTYEQYF. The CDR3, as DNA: TGTGCCAGCAGGGTCAGGGGAACTACCTACGAGCAGTACTTC.

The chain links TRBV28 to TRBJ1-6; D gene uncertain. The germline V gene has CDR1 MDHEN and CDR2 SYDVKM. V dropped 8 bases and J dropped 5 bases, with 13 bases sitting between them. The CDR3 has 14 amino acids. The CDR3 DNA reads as TGTGCCAGCGAGTCGTGGACGGATAATTCACCCCTCCACTTT. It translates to CASESWTDNSPLHF.

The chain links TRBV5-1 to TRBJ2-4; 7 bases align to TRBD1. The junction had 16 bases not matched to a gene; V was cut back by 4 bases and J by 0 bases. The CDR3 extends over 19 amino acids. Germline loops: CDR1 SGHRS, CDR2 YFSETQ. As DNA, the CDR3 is TGCGCCAGCAGCCTCCCGGACAGGTCCATAGGCTTAGCCAAAAACATTCAGTACTTC. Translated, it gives CASSLPDRSIGLAKNIQYF.

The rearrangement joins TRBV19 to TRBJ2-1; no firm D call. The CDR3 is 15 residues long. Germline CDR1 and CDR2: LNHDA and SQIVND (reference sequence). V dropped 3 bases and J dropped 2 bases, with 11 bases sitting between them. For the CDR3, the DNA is TGTGCCAGTAGTATTTACAAGACCCCCTACAATGAGCAGTTCTTC. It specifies CASSIYKTPYNEQFF.

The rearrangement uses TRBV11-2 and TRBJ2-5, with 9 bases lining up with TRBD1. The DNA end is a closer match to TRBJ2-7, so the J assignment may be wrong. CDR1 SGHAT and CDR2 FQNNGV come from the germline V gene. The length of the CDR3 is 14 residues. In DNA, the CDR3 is TGTGCCAGCAGCCCCGGGACAGGGACCTACGAGCAGTACTTC. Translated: CASSPGTGTYEQYF.

In DNA, the CDR3 is TGTGCCAGCAGCTTAGGGGCGACTAGTCTGGAGCACAATGAGCAGTTCTTC. It yields the protein CASSLGATSLEHNEQFF. This chain connects TRBV7-8 to TRBJ2-1; possible D gene TRBD2, 6 bases. Germline values: CDR1 SGHVS, CDR2 FQNEAQ. V was cut by 1 base and J by 5 bases, with 18 bases left in between. The CDR3 runs to 17 residues.

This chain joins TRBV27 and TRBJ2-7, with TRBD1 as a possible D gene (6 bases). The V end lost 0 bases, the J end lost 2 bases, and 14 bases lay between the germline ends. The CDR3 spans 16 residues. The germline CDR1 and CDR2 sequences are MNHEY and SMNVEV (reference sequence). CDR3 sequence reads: CASSLSMGTLTYEQYF. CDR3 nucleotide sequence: TGTGCCAGCAGTTTATCGATGGGGACACTGACCTACGAGCAGTACTTC.

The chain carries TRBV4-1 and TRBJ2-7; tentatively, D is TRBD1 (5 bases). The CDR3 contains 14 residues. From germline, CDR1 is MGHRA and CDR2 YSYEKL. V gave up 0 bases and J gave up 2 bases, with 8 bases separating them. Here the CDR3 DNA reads TGCGCCAGCAGCCAAGAGGGGCGGACCTACGAGCAGTACTTC. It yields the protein CASSQEGRTYEQYF.

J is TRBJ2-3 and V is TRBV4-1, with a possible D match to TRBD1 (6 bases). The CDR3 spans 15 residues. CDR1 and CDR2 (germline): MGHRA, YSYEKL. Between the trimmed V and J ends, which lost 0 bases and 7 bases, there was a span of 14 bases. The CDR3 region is CASSQDIGQTYTQYF. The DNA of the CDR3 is TGCGCCAGCAGCCAAGATATCGGACAGACATATACGCAGTATTTT.

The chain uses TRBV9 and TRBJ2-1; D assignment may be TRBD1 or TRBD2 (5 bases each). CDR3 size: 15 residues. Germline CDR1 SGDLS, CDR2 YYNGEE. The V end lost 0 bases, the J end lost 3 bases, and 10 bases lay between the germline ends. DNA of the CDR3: TGTGCCAGCAGCGTAGGAGGGGACGGCTACAATGAGCAGTTCTTC. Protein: CASSVGGDGYNEQFF.

CDR3 loop: CASSFAGEGTEAFF. In DNA, the CDR3 is TGTGCCAGCAGTTTTGCGGGGGAAGGAACTGAAGCTTTCTTT. V usage is TRBV28 and J usage is TRBJ1-1, with D tentatively TRBD1 (5 bases). Germline lookup yields CDR1 MDHEN and CDR2 SYDVKM. This CDR3 is 14 amino acids long. V gave up 3 bases and J gave up 5 bases, with 13 bases separating them.

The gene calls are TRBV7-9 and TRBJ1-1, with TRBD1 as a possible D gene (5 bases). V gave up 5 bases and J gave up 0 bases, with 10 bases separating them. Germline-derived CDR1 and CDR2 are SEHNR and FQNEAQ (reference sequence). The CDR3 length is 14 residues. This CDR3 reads CASSQGLMNTEAFF. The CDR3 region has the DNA TGTGCCAGCAGCCAGGGACTAATGAACACTGAAGCTTTCTTT. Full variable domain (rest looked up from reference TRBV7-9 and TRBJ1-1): DTGVSQNPRHKITKRGQNVTFRCDPISEHNRLYWYRQTLGQGPEFLTYFQNEAQLEKSRLLSDRFSAERPKGSFSTLEIQRTEQGDSAMYLCASSQGLMNTEAFFGQGTRLTVV.

The CDR3 is CASRELATDQPQHF. The CDR3 DNA follows: TGTGCCAGCAGGGAGTTAGCCACGGATCAGCCCCAGCATTTT. The rearrangement joins TRBV27 to TRBJ1-5, with D unclear. In germline, CDR1 is MNHEY, CDR2 SMNVEV (reference sequence). This CDR3 is built from 14 residues. Trimming removed 6 bases at V and 5 bases at J, with 14 bases between.

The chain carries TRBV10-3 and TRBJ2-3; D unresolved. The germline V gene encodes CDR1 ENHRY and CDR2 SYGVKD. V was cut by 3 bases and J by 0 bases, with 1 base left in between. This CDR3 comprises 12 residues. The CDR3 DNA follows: TGTGCCATCAGTGAAAGCACAGATACGCAGTATTTT. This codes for CAISESTDTQYF.

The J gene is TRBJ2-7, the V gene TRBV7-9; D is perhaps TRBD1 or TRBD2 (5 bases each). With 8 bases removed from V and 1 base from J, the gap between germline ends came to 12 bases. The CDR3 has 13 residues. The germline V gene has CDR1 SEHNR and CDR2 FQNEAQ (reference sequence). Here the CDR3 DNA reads TGTGCCAGCGGGTATGGGGGTTCCTACGAGCAGTACTTC. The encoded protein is CASGYGGSYEQYF.

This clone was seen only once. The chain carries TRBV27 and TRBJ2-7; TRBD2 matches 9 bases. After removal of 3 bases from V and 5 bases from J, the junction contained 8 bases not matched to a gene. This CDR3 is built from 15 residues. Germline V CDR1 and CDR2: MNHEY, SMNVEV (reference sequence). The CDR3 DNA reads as TGTGCCAGCAGTTTTTTTTCTAGCGGGATCCACGAGCAGTACTTC. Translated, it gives CASSFFSSGIHEQYF.

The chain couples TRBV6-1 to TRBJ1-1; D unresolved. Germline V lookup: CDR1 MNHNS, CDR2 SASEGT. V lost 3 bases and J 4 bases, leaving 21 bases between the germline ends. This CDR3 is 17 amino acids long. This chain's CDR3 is CASSEIAAGWGSTEAFF. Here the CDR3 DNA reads TGTGCCAGCAGTGAGATCGCGGCAGGTTGGGGAAGCACTGAAGCTTTCTTT.

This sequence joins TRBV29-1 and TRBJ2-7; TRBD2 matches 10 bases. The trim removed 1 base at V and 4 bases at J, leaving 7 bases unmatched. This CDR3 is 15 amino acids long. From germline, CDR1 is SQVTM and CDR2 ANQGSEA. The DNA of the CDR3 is TGCAGCGTTGAAGCCCAAGCGGGAGGGGAGTACGAGCAGTACTTC. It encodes CSVEAQAGGEYEQYF.

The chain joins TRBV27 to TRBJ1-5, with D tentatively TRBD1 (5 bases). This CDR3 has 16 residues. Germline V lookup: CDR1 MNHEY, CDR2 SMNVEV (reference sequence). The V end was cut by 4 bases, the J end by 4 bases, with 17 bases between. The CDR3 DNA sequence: TGTGCCAGCAGTTCCCAGACAGCCGGCCCTAATCAGCCCCAGCATTTT. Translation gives CASSSQTAGPNQPQHF.

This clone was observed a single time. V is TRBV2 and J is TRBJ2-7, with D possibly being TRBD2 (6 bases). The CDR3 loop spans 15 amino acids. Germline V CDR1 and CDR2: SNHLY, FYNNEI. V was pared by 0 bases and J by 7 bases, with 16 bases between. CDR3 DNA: TGTGCCAGCAGTGAAGCGAGGTTCGGAGGGTGGGAGCAGTACTTC. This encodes CASSEARFGGWEQYF.

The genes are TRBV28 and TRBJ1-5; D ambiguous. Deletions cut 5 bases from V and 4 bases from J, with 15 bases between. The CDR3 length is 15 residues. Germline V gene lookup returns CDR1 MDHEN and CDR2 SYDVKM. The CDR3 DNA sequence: TGTGCCAGCAGTACACGGACGGAATTGAATCAGCCCCAGCATTTT. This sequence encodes CASSTRTELNQPQHF.

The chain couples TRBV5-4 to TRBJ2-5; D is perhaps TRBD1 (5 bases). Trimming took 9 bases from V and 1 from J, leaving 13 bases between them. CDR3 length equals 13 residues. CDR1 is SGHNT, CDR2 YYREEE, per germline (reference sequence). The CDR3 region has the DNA TGTGCCACAGGTGACAGCGCCCAAGAGACCCAGTACTTC. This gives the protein CATGDSAQETQYF. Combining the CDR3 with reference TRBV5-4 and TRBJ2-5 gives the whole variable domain ETGVTQSPTHLIKTRGQQVTLRCSSQSGHNTVSWYQQALGQGPQFIFQYYREEENGRGNFPPRFSGLQFPNYSSELNVNALELDDSALYLCATGDSAQETQYFGPGTRLLVL.

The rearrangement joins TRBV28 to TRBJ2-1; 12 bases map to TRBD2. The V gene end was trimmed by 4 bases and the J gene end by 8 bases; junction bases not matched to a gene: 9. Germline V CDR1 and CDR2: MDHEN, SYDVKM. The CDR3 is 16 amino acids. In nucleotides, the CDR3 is TGTGCCAGCAGTTCTCCTAGCGGGAGGGCTTTTGATGAGCAGTTCTTC. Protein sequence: CASSSPSGRAFDEQFF.

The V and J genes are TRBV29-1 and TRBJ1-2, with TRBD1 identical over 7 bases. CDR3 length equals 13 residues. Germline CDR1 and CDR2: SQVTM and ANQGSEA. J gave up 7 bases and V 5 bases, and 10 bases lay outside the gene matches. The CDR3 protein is CSVIQGVSGGYTF. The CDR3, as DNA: TGCAGCGTTATCCAGGGGGTATCTGGTGGCTACACCTTC.

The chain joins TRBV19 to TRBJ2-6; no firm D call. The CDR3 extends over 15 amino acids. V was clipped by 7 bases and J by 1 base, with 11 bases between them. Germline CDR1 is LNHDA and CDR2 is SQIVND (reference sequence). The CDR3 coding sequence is TGTGCCAGTACTTTCGCGGTTTCTGGGGCCAACGTCCTGACTTTC. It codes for CASTFAVSGANVLTF.

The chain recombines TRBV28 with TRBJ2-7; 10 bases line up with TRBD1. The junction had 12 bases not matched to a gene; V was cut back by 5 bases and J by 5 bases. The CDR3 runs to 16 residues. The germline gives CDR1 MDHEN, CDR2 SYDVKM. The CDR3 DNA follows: TGTGCCAGCAGTCCCAATCCCGGGACAGGGGATAACGAGCAGTACTTC. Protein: CASSPNPGTGDNEQYF.